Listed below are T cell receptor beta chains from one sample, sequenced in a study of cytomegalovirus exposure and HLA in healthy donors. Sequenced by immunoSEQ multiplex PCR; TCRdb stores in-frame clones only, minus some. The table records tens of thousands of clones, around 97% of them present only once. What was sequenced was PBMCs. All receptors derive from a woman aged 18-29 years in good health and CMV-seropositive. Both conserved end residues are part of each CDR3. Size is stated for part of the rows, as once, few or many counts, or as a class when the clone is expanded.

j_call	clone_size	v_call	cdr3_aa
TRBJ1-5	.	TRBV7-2	CASSLESGGLQPQHF
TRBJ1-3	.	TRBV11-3	CASSLRGGRNTIYF
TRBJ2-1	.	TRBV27	CASSLRGAWNEQFF
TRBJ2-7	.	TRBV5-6	CASSFYPDRVAYEQYF
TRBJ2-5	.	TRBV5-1	CASSPGRYGQETQYF
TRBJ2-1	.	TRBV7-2	CASSLSLARSYNEQFF
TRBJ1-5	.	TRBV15	CATSRDQGAGQPQHF
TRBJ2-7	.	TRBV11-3	CASSHLDSYEQYF
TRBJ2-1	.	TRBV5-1	CASSLDLAVYNEQFF
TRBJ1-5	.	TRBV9	CASSVSGDRQPQHF
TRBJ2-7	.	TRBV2	CASSELVAGSYEQYF
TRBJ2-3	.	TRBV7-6	CASSLFSGVTDTQYF
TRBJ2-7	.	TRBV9	CASSAGLEGYEQYF
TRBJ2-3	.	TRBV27	CASRNLLGSDTQYF
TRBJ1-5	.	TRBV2	CASSAWREISNQPQHF
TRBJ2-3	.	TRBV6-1	CASRELAGGRTDTQYF
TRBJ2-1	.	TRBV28	CASRWDRLYNEQFF
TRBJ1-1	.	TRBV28	CASSRRGRGEAFF
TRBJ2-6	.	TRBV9	CASSVGSLNSGANVLTF
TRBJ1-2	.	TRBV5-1	CARGLNYGYTF
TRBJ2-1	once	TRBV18	CASSPFGRNLYNEQFF
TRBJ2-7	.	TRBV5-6	CASSLLAGGSIEQYF
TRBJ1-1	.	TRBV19	CASSIVVGVEAFF
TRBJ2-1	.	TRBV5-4	CASSSGGTNEQFF
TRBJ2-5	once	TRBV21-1	CASSEPRGTLQETQYF
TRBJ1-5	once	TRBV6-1	CASSEPGQGFVFQPQHF
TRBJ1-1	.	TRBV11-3	CASSNPPSGTEAFF
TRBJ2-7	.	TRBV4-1	CASSQAYGLAGRRGLYEQYF
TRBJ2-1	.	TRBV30	CAWSVPGRASYNEQFF
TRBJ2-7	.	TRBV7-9	CASSPGERAYEQYF
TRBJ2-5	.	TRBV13	CASTDSGRAVETQYF
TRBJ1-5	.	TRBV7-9	CASSLAGDSNQPQHF
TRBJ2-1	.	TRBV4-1	CASSQLRGTYNEQFF
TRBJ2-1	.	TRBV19	CASSIWESGRYHEQFF
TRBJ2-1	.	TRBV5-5	CASSPGIYNEQFF
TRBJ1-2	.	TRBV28	CASSFLRDYGYTF
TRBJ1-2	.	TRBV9	CASSAGKGYGYTF
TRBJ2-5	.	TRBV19	CASSTRQGLGETQYF
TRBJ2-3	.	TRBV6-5	CASSYEGGSLRDTQYF
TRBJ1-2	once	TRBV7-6	CASSLQENYGYTF
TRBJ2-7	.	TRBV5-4	CASSPKAGAYEQYF
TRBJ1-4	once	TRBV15	CATSPSWAQLDEKLFF
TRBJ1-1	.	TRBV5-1	CASSLVGDRFGTEAFF
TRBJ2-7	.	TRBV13	CASSFSGSSTYEQYF
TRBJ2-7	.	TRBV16	CASSQSGRSYEQYF
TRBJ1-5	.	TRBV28	CASSLSGAEQPQHF
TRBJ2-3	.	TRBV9	CASSSGSTDTQYF
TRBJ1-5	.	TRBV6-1	CASSRESQHF
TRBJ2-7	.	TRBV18	CASSLGLAGYTSYEQYF
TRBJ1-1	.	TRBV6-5	CASSYLRDRGLF
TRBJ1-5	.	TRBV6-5	CASSRGTDNQPQHF
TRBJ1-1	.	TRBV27	CASSPRGGGNTEAFF
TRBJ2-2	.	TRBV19	CASSIPPTRTGELFF